The 5 T cell receptor beta chains listed next were all sequenced from one sample in a study of T cells after yellow fever vaccination. TCRdb itself ran the 5' RACE reads through MiXCR, one entry per CDR3 protein. This table holds roughly 260,000 distinct CDR3 sequences, 10% to 15% found once. The sample consisted of CD4+ T cells sorted from PBMCs, taken 45 days after the yellow fever booster vaccination. The receptors originated from a man aged 25 to 40 who received the YFV17D yellow fever vaccine.

The chain couples TRBV6-1 to TRBJ2-3; 8 nucleotides agree with TRBD2. The CDR3 is made up of 15 amino acids. Germline V gene sequence: CDR1 MNHNS, CDR2 SASEGT. After removal of 6 bases from V and 2 bases from J, the junction contained 7 bases not matched to a gene. The CDR3, as DNA: TGTGCCAGCAGATCCCAGACTAGCGACACAGATACGCAGTATTTT. Amino acid sequence: CASRSQTSDTDTQYF.

The rearrangement joins TRBV18 to TRBJ2-1; tentative D call: TRBD2 (5 bases). Trimming took off 2 bases at V and 6 bases at J, with 8 bases between the two ends. Germline CDR1 is KGHSH and CDR2 is LQKENI. The length of the CDR3 is 13 residues. The CDR3 reads CASSPLGVNEQFF. The CDR3 region has the DNA TGTGCCAGCTCACCATTGGGAGTCAATGAGCAGTTCTTC.

This clonotype was counted a few times. The CDR3 DNA reads as TGTGCCAGCTCGGACAGGGGTGCCTCCTACGAGCAGTACTTC. Protein sequence: CASSDRGASYEQYF. The chain is built from TRBV5-4 and TRBJ2-7; 9 bases fit TRBD1. This CDR3 spans 14 amino acids. J was trimmed by 0 bases and V by 7 bases; bases with no gene match: 5. Germline CDR1 reads SGHNT; CDR2 reads YYREEE (reference sequence). The whole variable domain, remainder taken from reference TRBV5-4 and TRBJ2-7, is ETGVTQSPTHLIKTRGQQVTLRCSSQSGHNTVSWYQQALGQGPQFIFQYYREEENGRGNFPPRFSGLQFPNYSSELNVNALELDDSALYLCASSDRGASYEQYFGPGTRLTVT.

The chain is built from TRBV30 and TRBJ2-5, with 11 bases aligning to TRBD2. Trimming took 4 bases from V and 8 from J; bases not matched to a gene: 9. The CDR3 contains 14 residues. Germline CDR1 is GTSNPN and CDR2 is SVGIG (reference sequence). This CDR3 is CAWIPGLAERTQYF. CDR3 nucleotides: TGTGCCTGGATACCGGGACTAGCGGAGAGAACCCAGTACTTC.

This clonotype was seen a few times. The V call is TRBV7-9, the J call TRBJ2-7, with a weak D call TRBD2 (6 bases). Germline-derived CDR1 and CDR2 are SEHNR and FQNEAQ (reference sequence). The CDR3 runs 16 residues. The germline V and J ends were trimmed by 5 bases and 1 base, with 18 bases remaining between them. CDR3 coding DNA: TGTGCCAGCAGCCGACCCGTGCTGGACTATTCCTACGAGCAGTACTTC. This translates into CASSRPVLDYSYEQYF.